Here is one T cell receptor (beta chain) with its context. Its antigen is undetermined. The data were obtained in a study of beta chain features in type 1 diabetes. V lost 2 bases and J 8 bases, leaving 3 bases between the germline ends. Germline CDR1 SGHTA, CDR2 FQGTGA. The CDR3 is 11 residues long. The whole isolated RNA underwent reverse transcription, so sequencing captured expressed TCRB transcripts. Around 3.9 million reads on average were seen across naive, central memory and regulatory T cell samples. The protocol was immunoSEQ multiplex PCR, while the TCRdb copy is restricted to in-frame clones and leaves out a portion. The sample lists roughly 230,000 clones, under 13% occurring once. Study-level results: Within each of all four CD4+ subsets, Type 1 diabetes patients had TCRB CDR3s that were moderately but significantly shorter.

The rearrangement uses TRBV7-3 and TRBJ1-4; D remains ambiguous. The clonotype comes from a young man with type 1 diabetes. Source material: naive CD4+ T cells from blood. CDR3 DNA sequence: TGTGCCAGCAGCTTACGGGAAAAACTGTTTTTT. Translation: CASSLREKLFF.